Following are 21 T cell receptor beta chains from one sample sequenced in a study of beta chain features in type 1 diabetes. Since all of the isolated RNA was reverse transcribed, expressed TCRB transcripts were what got sequenced. Assay: immunoSEQ multiplex PCR; the TCRdb copy retains only in-frame clones and omits some. The repertoire holds 150,000 or so clones, with 8% to 8.5% as singletons. Findings and limits, study-wide: Shortening that was moderate but significant affected the TCRB CDR3s of Type 1 diabetes patients in all four CD4+ subsets.

These receptors have no identified antigens. Specimen: central memory CD4+ T cells from blood. The receptors here all came from a woman between 18 and 29 years old with type 1 diabetes.

The rearrangement joins TRBV11-2 to TRBJ2-5; a possible D gene is TRBD2 (7 bases). V lost 2 bases and J 5 bases, leaving 12 bases between the germline ends. The CDR3 consists of 14 residues. Germline V gives CDR1 SGHAT, CDR2 FQNNGV. The CDR3 sequence: CASSLRGGRETQYF. The CDR3 DNA sequence: TGTGCCAGCAGCTTAAGGGGGGGCCGTGAGACCCAGTACTTC.

This chain connects TRBV5-6 to TRBJ2-6, with TRBD1 matching over 7 bases. This CDR3 comprises 15 residues. Losses at the gene ends were 3 bases for V and 2 bases for J; bases not matched to a gene: 2. CDR1 and CDR2 from the germline V gene are SGHDT and YYEEEE. CDR3 bases: TGTGCCAGCAGCTCCGGACAGGCTGGGGCCAACGTCCTGACTTTC. Translated: CASSSGQAGANVLTF.

The CDR3 sequence is CASSSGTGYYGYTF. CDR3 DNA: TGTGCCAGCAGCTCCGGGACAGGGTACTATGGCTACACCTTC. This rearrangement joins TRBV7-9 to TRBJ1-2, with 9 bases matching TRBD1. V lost 4 bases, J lost 3 bases, and 3 bases stayed unmatched. The CDR3 consists of 14 residues. Germline lookup yields CDR1 SEHNR and CDR2 FQNEAQ (reference sequence).

This clone was counted between two and nine times. The J gene is TRBJ2-7, the V gene TRBV4-1; maybe TRBD1 (5 bases). Germline values: CDR1 MGHRA, CDR2 YSYEKL. Trimming removed 2 bases from V and 0 bases from J, with 11 bases in between. The CDR3 runs 15 residues. The CDR3 DNA follows: TGCGCCAGCAGCCAACAACAGGCCCGCTCCTACGAGCAGTACTTC. This codes for CASSQQQARSYEQYF.

Only a few counts were recorded for this clone. The J gene is TRBJ1-5, the V gene TRBV19, with 8 bases matching TRBD1. The CDR3 consists of 15 residues. V trimming: 7 bases; J trimming: 2 bases; junction bases outside the gene matches: 7. The germline gives CDR1 LNHDA, CDR2 SQIVND (reference sequence). CDR3 nucleotides: TGTGCCAGTACCGAGTGGGGACAGGGCAATCAGCCCCAGCATTTT. It codes for CASTEWGQGNQPQHF.

This clone came up a few times. The chain recombines TRBV7-3 with TRBJ2-1; 11 bases match TRBD2. This CDR3 comprises 15 residues. The J segment lost 3 bases and the V segment lost 5 bases, leaving 3 bases of the junction unmatched. Germline-derived CDR1 and CDR2 are SGHTA and FQGTGA. CDR3 DNA: TGTGCCAGCAGCGCAACTAGCGGGAGCTACAATGAGCAGTTCTTC. It translates to CASSATSGSYNEQFF.

V and J are TRBV4-3 and TRBJ2-1; TRBD2 matches 13 bases. Losses at the gene ends were 0 bases for V and 10 bases for J; bases not matched to a gene: 9. This CDR3 is built from 17 residues. Looked up from germline, CDR1 is LGHNA and CDR2 is YSLEER. CDR3 sequence (DNA): TGCGCCAGCAGCCAAGACCCCGGGACTAGCGGGATTAGCGAGCAGTTCTTC. Encoded protein: CASSQDPGTSGISEQFF.

This clone turned up a few times. The chain links TRBV28 to TRBJ2-5, with 12 bases lining up with TRBD2. V lost 4 bases, J lost 2 bases, and 5 bases stayed unmatched. CDR3 length: 16 residues. Germline V gene sequence: CDR1 MDHEN, CDR2 SYDVKM. CDR3 region: CASSWGLAGAQETQYF. The CDR3 bases are TGTGCCAGCAGTTGGGGACTAGCGGGTGCGCAAGAGACCCAGTACTTC.

For the CDR3, the DNA is TGTGCCAGCAGTCACAAAGAGACCCAGTACTTC. The encoded protein is CASSHKETQYF. This chain links TRBV7-9 with TRBJ2-5; D uncertain. The CDR3 is made up of 11 amino acids. The germline CDR1 and CDR2 sequences are SEHNR and FQNEAQ (reference sequence). Trimming pared 6 bases from V and 3 bases from J, leaving 5 bases between.

The chain recombines TRBV7-2 with TRBJ1-2, with D maybe TRBD1 (6 bases). The CDR3 has 12 amino acids. The V and J ends lost 7 bases and 8 bases respectively, with 14 bases between them. Per germline, CDR1 SGHTA and CDR2 FQGNSA. The CDR3 DNA reads as TGTGCCAGCATGGCAGGGGAGGGAGGCTACACCTTC. Protein sequence: CASMAGEGGYTF.

This clone was observed a handful of times. This rearrangement joins TRBV7-8 to TRBJ2-5; D is possibly TRBD2 (5 bases). V shed 5 bases and J shed 5 bases, with 12 bases lying between them. This CDR3 spans 13 amino acids. CDR1 SGHVS and CDR2 FQNEAQ come from the germline V gene. The CDR3 sequence: CASSPDYMETQYF. The DNA for the CDR3 is TGTGCCAGCAGCCCCGACTACATGGAGACCCAGTACTTC.

This clone has a handful of counts. The rearrangement joins TRBV30 to TRBJ2-3; TRBD2 aligns across 7 bases. The ends lost 1 base at V and 0 bases at J; junction bases unmatched: 4. Germline CDR1 reads GTSNPN; CDR2 reads SVGIG (reference sequence). The CDR3 is 15 residues long. The CDR3 DNA sequence: TGTGCCTGGAGTGACACTAGCGATAGCACAGATACGCAGTATTTT. Protein sequence: CAWSDTSDSTDTQYF.

A few counts support this clone. This chain uses TRBV2 with TRBJ2-7; maybe TRBD2 (6 bases). The CDR3 totals 14 residues. Germline V lookup: CDR1 SNHLY, CDR2 FYNNEI. Trimming left V 7 bases short and J 5 bases short, with 18 bases between. CDR3 sequence reads: CASNRRRVLDEQYF. The CDR3 DNA is TGTGCCAGCAACAGGCGGAGGGTTCTCGACGAGCAGTACTTC.

This clone was observed a handful of times. The CDR3 reads CANPPGRGMCGYTF. The CDR3 DNA reads TGCGCCAACCCACCCGGACGGGGTATGTGTGGCTACACCTTC. The chain joins TRBV5-1 to TRBJ1-2; D not resolved. V was trimmed by 9 bases and J by 7 bases, leaving 22 bases between them. The CDR3 sequence is 14 residues long. Germline V gene lookup returns CDR1 SGHRS and CDR2 YFSETQ. Together with reference TRBV5-1 and TRBJ1-2, the CDR3 gives the full variable domain: KAGVTQTPRYLIKTRGQQVTLSCSPISGHRSVSWYQQTPGQGLQFLFEYFSETQRNKGNFPGRFSGRQFSNSRSEMNVSTLELGDSALYLCANPPGRGMCGYTFGSGTRLTVV.

V is TRBV7-3 and J is TRBJ1-1, with D maybe TRBD1 (5 bases). Germline V gives CDR1 SGHTA, CDR2 FQGTGA. CDR3 size: 14 residues. V was clipped by 3 bases and J by 4 bases, with 12 bases between them. CDR3 DNA sequence: TGTGCCAGCAGCTTGCAGGGCTCGAGCACTGAAGCTTTCTTT. Translation: CASSLQGSSTEAFF.

This chain links TRBV6-5 with TRBJ1-1; the D is unclear. The CDR3 runs 14 residues. V lost 2 bases and J 0 bases, leaving 7 bases between the germline ends. Looked up from germline, CDR1 is MNHEY and CDR2 is SVGAGI. CDR3 in amino acids: CASSYQKMNTEAFF. The CDR3 bases are TGTGCCAGCAGTTACCAGAAAATGAACACTGAAGCTTTCTTT.

The V gene is TRBV5-1, the J gene TRBJ2-3; 7 bases agree with TRBD1. J was trimmed by 2 bases and V by 0 bases; bases with no gene match: 3. The CDR3 extends over 15 amino acids. Per the germline V gene, CDR1 is SGHRS and CDR2 is YFSETQ. Here the CDR3 reads CASSLDRGDTDTQYF. CDR3 nucleotide sequence: TGCGCCAGCAGCTTGGACAGGGGCGACACAGATACGCAGTATTTT.

This clone showed up just a few times. The genes are TRBV11-3 and TRBJ1-4; D might be TRBD1 (6 bases). Per the germline V gene, CDR1 is SGHNT and CDR2 is YENEEA. The germline V and J ends were trimmed by 4 bases and 5 bases, with 14 bases remaining between them. This CDR3 has 15 residues. The CDR3 sequence is CASSSSTGTNEKLFF. The DNA of the CDR3 is TGTGCCAGCAGCTCCTCGACAGGCACAAATGAAAAACTGTTTTTT.

This clone was recorded a few times. The chain recombines TRBV27 with TRBJ1-3, with D perhaps TRBD1 (6 bases). The CDR3 is 13 residues long. CDR1 and CDR2 (germline): MNHEY, SMNVEV (reference sequence). V lost 6 bases and J lost 6, with 12 bases in between. CDR3 nucleotides: TGTGCCAGCAGGCAGACAGGAGCAAACACCATATATTTT. This encodes CASRQTGANTIYF.

This clone appeared a few times. The chain combines TRBV4-3 with TRBJ2-6; the match to TRBD1 covers 9 bases. The length of the CDR3 is 21 residues. V lost 0 bases to trimming and J lost 1 base; unmatched junction nucleotides: 13. Germline V gene sequence: CDR1 LGHNA, CDR2 YSLEER. CDR3 protein: CASSQDYRGRRPSSGANVLTF. CDR3 nucleotide sequence: TGCGCCAGCAGCCAAGATTACAGGGGGCGGCGGCCTTCATCTGGGGCCAACGTCCTGACTTTC.

This clone showed up just a few times. The J gene is TRBJ2-1, the V gene TRBV7-9, with D possibly matching TRBD2 (6 bases). This CDR3 region has 13 residues. Germline CDR1 is SEHNR and CDR2 is FQNEAQ (reference sequence). V lost 4 bases and J lost 6, with 10 bases in between. The CDR3 is CASSSSGSNEQFF. Written as DNA, the CDR3 is TGTGCCAGCAGCTCCTCCGGGAGCAATGAGCAGTTCTTC.